Listed below are T cell receptor beta chains from one sample, sequenced in a study of blood T cell repertoires in COVID-19. Libraries were prepared by immunoSEQ multiplex PCR; TCRdb keeps only in-frame clonotypes and omits some of them. The profile shows fewer than 150,000 clones, more than 70% of them singletons. The sequenced sample was peripheral blood. Source of these receptors: a human donor in a cohort sampled during active COVID-19. Both conserved end residues are part of each CDR3.

v_gene	j_gene	CDR3aa
TRBV4-3	TRBJ1-4	CASSQSGDANEKLFF
TRBV7-2	TRBJ1-1	CASSLTGGTEAFF
TRBV11-3	TRBJ2-1	CASSPGLAGGYNEQFF
TRBV5-5	TRBJ2-7	CASSWEGSEQYF
TRBV7-2	TRBJ1-1	CASSLAGQAPNTEAFF
TRBV7-2	TRBJ2-4	CASSPFTLAGGLLKNIQYF
TRBV5-1	TRBJ2-5	CASSLRETQYF
TRBV29-1	TRBJ1-1	CSGGHGMGNTEAFF
TRBV5-1	TRBJ1-2	CASSSQTGPHYGYTF
TRBV5-4	TRBJ1-2	CASSSVGVQGTAGYTF
TRBV28	TRBJ1-1	CASSRPTGLRVNTEAFF
TRBV29-1	TRBJ1-1	CSVDEGTFVLGAFF
TRBV27	TRBJ2-1	CASSPGTGDGNEQFF
TRBV7-2	TRBJ2-5	CASSSGTSGSRETQYF
TRBV19	TRBJ1-2	CASTLITRGRGDYGYTF
TRBV7-9	TRBJ1-1	CASSFTGWNTEAFF
TRBV25-1	TRBJ1-6	CASSELGQGRSPLHF
TRBV5-1	TRBJ1-2	CASALLPGENYGYTF
TRBV30	TRBJ2-7	CAWVSGGFEQYF
TRBV3-1/TRBV3-2	TRBJ2-1	CASSQDSGLAGYNEQFF
TRBV4-3	TRBJ2-3	CASSISSGSTDTQYF
TRBV7-2	TRBJ1-5	CASSLHGPGQVNQPQHF
TRBV29-1	TRBJ2-5	CSVLRGASGKTQYF
TRBV19	TRBJ1-1	CASSMARGMNTEAFF
TRBV6-5	TRBJ1-1	CASSKHDTEAFF
TRBV5-4	TRBJ2-1	CASSFRTEVEQFF
TRBV28	TRBJ2-5	CASSATSVSGETQYF
TRBV12-3/TRBV12-4	TRBJ1-1	CASTRGIAEAFF
TRBV19	TRBJ2-2	CASSKLSGGVNTGELFF
TRBV9	TRBJ1-6	CASSLQGNSPLHF
TRBV19	TRBJ1-2	CASSIEGARGYTF
TRBV20-1	TRBJ1-4	CSAGRGEKLFF
TRBV11-2	TRBJ1-5	CASSVSVGQVNQLQHF
TRBV2	TRBJ1-1	CASSEKEEAFF
TRBV7-6	TRBJ2-2	CASSPWGRSTGELFF
TRBV3-1/TRBV3-2	TRBJ2-5	CASTRRGGTGQETQYF
TRBV19	TRBJ1-6	CASSMGGSYNSPLHF
TRBV4-1	TRBJ1-2	CASSHPLTGGYYGYTF
TRBV7-2	TRBJ1-3	CASSLSRLPGNTIYF
TRBV27	TRBJ2-3	CASSLAGDSVDTQYF
TRBV30	TRBJ2-7	CAWGRGTGRYEQYF
TRBV19	TRBJ1-3	CASAFPSGNTIYF
TRBV6-6	TRBJ2-5	CASSSWRPQETQYF
TRBV2	TRBJ1-5	CASSETGVSNQPQHF
TRBV5-1	TRBJ1-1	CASSLAGQSSEAFF
TRBV30	TRBJ2-6	CAVQSPGANVLTF
TRBV4-3	TRBJ2-7	CASSHAAGGLNNEQYF
TRBV7-9	TRBJ2-1	CASSRDTTGQFF
TRBV7-9	TRBJ2-5	CASSLGVSVGIGETQYF
TRBV11-2	TRBJ2-1	CASALSAGQVNEQFF
TRBV19	TRBJ2-7	CASSTLRSYEQYF
TRBV30	TRBJ1-3	CAWRVAGRGGNTIYF
TRBV12-5	TRBJ1-1	CASGLGGGSEAFF
TRBV5-1	TRBJ2-1	CASSLDAGGDEQFF